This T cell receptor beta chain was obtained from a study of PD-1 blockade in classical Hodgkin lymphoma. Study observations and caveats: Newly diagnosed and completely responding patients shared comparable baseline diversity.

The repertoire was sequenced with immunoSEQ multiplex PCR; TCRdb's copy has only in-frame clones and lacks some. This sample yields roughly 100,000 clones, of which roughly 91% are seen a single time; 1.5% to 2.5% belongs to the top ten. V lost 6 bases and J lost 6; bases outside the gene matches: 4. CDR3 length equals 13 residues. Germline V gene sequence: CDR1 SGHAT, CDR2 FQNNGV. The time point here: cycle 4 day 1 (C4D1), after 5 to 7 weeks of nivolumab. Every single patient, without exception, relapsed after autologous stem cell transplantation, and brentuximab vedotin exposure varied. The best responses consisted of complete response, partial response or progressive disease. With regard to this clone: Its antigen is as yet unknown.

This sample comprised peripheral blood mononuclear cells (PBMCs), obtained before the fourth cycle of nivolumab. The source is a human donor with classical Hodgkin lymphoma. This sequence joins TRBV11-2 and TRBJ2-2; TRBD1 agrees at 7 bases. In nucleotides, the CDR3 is TGTGCCAGCAGATCCGACAGGGCCGGGGAGCTGTTTTTT. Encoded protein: CASRSDRAGELFF.